This T cell receptor beta chain was captured by sequencing in a study of blood T cell repertoires in COVID-19. This clone was detected only once. Per the original data handling: Amplification of reference gene primers was used by the study to estimate nucleated cell counts. The repertoire was sequenced with immunoSEQ multiplex PCR; TCRdb's copy has only in-frame clones and lacks some. Clone size and the V and J calls come from that table; the DNA yielded D and trimming. Here the sample spans about 140,000 clones, less than 90% being singletons. The CDR3 sequence is 14 residues long. V shed 2 bases and J shed 7 bases, with 12 bases lying between them. CDR1 and CDR2 from the germline V gene are SEHNR and FQNEAQ (reference sequence).

This sequence joins TRBV7-9 and TRBJ2-1; D possibly corresponds to TRBD1 (5 bases). What was sequenced was peripheral blood. This TCR was recovered from a man in his thirties or forties with COVID-19, enrolled during active disease. CDR3 in amino acids: CASSLFLTANEQFF. Written as DNA, the CDR3 is TGTGCCAGCAGCTTATTCTTGACAGCTAATGAGCAGTTCTTC.